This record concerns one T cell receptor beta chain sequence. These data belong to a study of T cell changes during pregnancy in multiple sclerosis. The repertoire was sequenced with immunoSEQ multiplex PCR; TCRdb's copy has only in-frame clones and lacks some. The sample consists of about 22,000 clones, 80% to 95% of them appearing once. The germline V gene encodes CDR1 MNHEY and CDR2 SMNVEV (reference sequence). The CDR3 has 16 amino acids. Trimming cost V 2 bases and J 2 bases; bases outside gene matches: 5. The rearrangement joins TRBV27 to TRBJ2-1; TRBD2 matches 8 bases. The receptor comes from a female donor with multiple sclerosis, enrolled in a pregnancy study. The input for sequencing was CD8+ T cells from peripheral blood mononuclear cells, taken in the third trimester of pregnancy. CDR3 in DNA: TGTGCCAGCAGTTTAGGACTAGCTCCACCCTACAATGAGCAGTTCTTC. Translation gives CASSLGLAPPYNEQFF.